A single sample gave rise to the 5 T cell receptor beta chains below, sequenced in a study of CD8 T cells in ankylosing spondylitis. Study results and caveats: It appeared that ankylosing spondylitis blood was characterized by a TCR beta motif of several highly homologous variants.

Their antigens are not known. TCRdb ran MiXCR on the 5' RACE reads and lists one entry per CDR3 protein. The sample holds a few hundred thousand distinct CDR3 sequences; 15% to 20% are singletons and the top ten take over 1%. Material: blood, either unsorted or a sorted T cell fraction (not recorded which). These TCRs come from a male donor with ankylosing spondylitis.

The V and J genes are TRBV3-1 and TRBJ1-5, with D uncertain. Trimming stripped 0 bases from V and 1 base from J, with 4 bases between. The CDR3 is 14 amino acids. The germline gives CDR1 LGHDT, CDR2 YNNKEL (reference sequence). The DNA of the CDR3 is TGTGCCAGCAGCCAAGAGGTCAGCAATCAGCCCCAGCATTTT. As protein: CASSQEVSNQPQHF.

In this sample, this clonotype turned up a few times. J is TRBJ2-1 and V is TRBV20-1, with 11 bases fitting TRBD2. In germline, CDR1 is DFQATT, CDR2 SNEGSKA (reference sequence). CDR3 length: 17 amino acids. J was trimmed by 5 bases and V by 1 base; bases with no gene match: 10. The CDR3 region is CSARARPGTSGHNEQFF. The CDR3 nucleotides read TGCAGTGCTAGAGCCAGGCCCGGGACTAGCGGCCACAATGAGCAGTTCTTC.

This clonotype has just one count. This sequence joins TRBV5-1 and TRBJ2-7; 10 nucleotides agree with TRBD1. There are 16 residues in the CDR3. The germline gives CDR1 SGHRS, CDR2 YFSETQ. V shed 5 bases and J 7 bases; nucleotides not matched to a gene: 15. The CDR3 nucleotides read TGCGCCAGCAGTTTAAGGAGCGGGACAGGGGTAGGGGAGCAGTACTTC. This sequence encodes CASSLRSGTGVGEQYF.

The chain couples TRBV20-1 to TRBJ1-2; 7 nucleotides align to TRBD1. Germline-derived CDR1 and CDR2 are DFQATT and SNEGSKA (reference sequence). The CDR3 consists of 15 residues. After removal of 2 bases from V and 1 base from J, the junction contained 7 bases not matched to a gene. The CDR3 spells CSARLTGRFNYGYTF. The CDR3 region has the DNA TGCAGTGCTAGATTGACAGGGAGGTTTAACTATGGCTACACCTTC.

This clonotype was counted a few times. CDR3 sequence: CASSVELGPDTQYF. CDR3 coding DNA: TGTGCCAGCAGCGTAGAATTGGGTCCAGATACGCAGTATTTT. The chain joins TRBV9 to TRBJ2-3, with no clear D. Trimming removed 0 bases at V and 4 bases at J, with 9 bases between. Germline CDR1 SGDLS, CDR2 YYNGEE. The CDR3 consists of 14 residues.